These T cell receptor beta chains were read from a single sample in a study of metastatic and nonmetastatic thyroid tumors. TCRdb re-clonotyped the PCR reads through MiXCR. The repertoire holds about 85,000 clones, with around 9.2% as singletons. The sample comprised blood. These TCRs come from a female donor with papillary thyroid cancer or a benign thyroid nodule (not recorded which). Some clones in this sample may be carry-over from other donors' samples. Both conserved end residues are part of each CDR3. D genes are given only for firm matches. Clone size is given for some rows only: seen once, a few or many times, or a class if the clone is expanded.

v_gene: TRBV5-1; d_gene: -; abundance: many; j_gene: TRBJ2-3; CDR3nt: TGCGCCAGCAGCGTGCCTAGCACAGATACGCAGTATTTT; CDR3aa: CASSVPSTDTQYF
v_gene: TRBV7-2; d_gene: -; abundance: -; j_gene: TRBJ1-2; CDR3nt: TGTGCCAGCAGCTTAGCGGGGACGGCTTCTAACTATGGCTACACCTTC; CDR3aa: CASSLAGTASNYGYTF
v_gene: TRBV6-1; d_gene: -; abundance: -; j_gene: TRBJ2-1; CDR3nt: TGTGCCAGCAGTGGGGTTGAGCAGTTCTTC; CDR3aa: CASSGVEQFF
v_gene: TRBV2; d_gene: TRBD1; abundance: many; j_gene: TRBJ1-4; CDR3nt: TGTGCCAGCAGTTGGACAGGGAGGGCCTCGGAGGAAAAACTGTTTTTT; CDR3aa: CASSWTGRASEEKLFF
v_gene: TRBV4-1; d_gene: -; abundance: -; j_gene: TRBJ2-7; CDR3nt: TGCGCCAGCAGCCTATTAGCTGGGGTACCCTACGAGCAGTACTTC; CDR3aa: CASSLLAGVPYEQYF
v_gene: TRBV9; d_gene: -; abundance: -; j_gene: TRBJ1-3; CDR3nt: TGTGCCAGCAGCGCCTCGGGAAGGGTGGGCGGAAACACCATATATTTT; CDR3aa: CASSASGRVGGNTIYF
v_gene: TRBV20-1; d_gene: TRBD2; abundance: many; j_gene: TRBJ2-3; CDR3nt: TGCAGTGCTAGATCCAGACTAGCGTCGGCAGATACGCAGTATTTT; CDR3aa: CSARSRLASADTQYF
v_gene: TRBV7-9; d_gene: -; abundance: many; j_gene: TRBJ1-3; CDR3nt: TGTGCCAGCAGCCTGGACTCTGGAAACACCATATATTTT; CDR3aa: CASSLDSGNTIYF
v_gene: TRBV18; d_gene: -; abundance: many; j_gene: TRBJ1-2; CDR3nt: TGTGCCAGCTCACGAGATTTTGGGGGAGAGGGCTACACCTTC; CDR3aa: CASSRDFGGEGYTF
v_gene: TRBV13; d_gene: TRBD2; abundance: many; j_gene: TRBJ2-1; CDR3nt: TGTGCCAGCAGCTTGGGTACCCGACTAGCGGGGGGGAACAATGAGCAGTTCTTC; CDR3aa: CASSLGTRLAGGNNEQFF
v_gene: TRBV15; d_gene: TRBD1; abundance: many; j_gene: TRBJ2-7; CDR3nt: TGTGCCACCAGCGGACGGACAGGGGGGTACGAGCAGTACTTC; CDR3aa: CATSGRTGGYEQYF
v_gene: TRBV9; d_gene: -; abundance: -; j_gene: TRBJ2-1; CDR3nt: TGTGCCAGCAGCGCGACTATCTGGGGGAACAATGAGCAGTTCTTC; CDR3aa: CASSATIWGNNEQFF
v_gene: TRBV5-1; d_gene: -; abundance: many; j_gene: TRBJ2-5; CDR3nt: TGCGCCAGCAGCTTGGGTCCGACTCCCGGGGAGACCCAGTACTTC; CDR3aa: CASSLGPTPGETQYF
v_gene: TRBV7-2; d_gene: -; abundance: many; j_gene: TRBJ1-5; CDR3nt: TGTGCCAGCAGAACACAAGGAGGGCCCCAGCATTTT; CDR3aa: CASRTQGGPQHF
v_gene: TRBV12-3/TRBV12-4; d_gene: TRBD1; abundance: many; j_gene: TRBJ1-5; CDR3nt: TGTGCCAGCAGACCGGGACAGGGTCTCCAGCCCCAGCATTTT; CDR3aa: CASRPGQGLQPQHF
v_gene: TRBV6-5; d_gene: -; abundance: many; j_gene: TRBJ1-2; CDR3nt: TGTGCCAGCAGTTACTCAGGAGGGAACTATGGCTACACCTTC; CDR3aa: CASSYSGGNYGYTF
v_gene: TRBV10-2; d_gene: -; abundance: many; j_gene: TRBJ1-2; CDR3nt: TGCGCCAGCAGGGAAATTGGACAGCCCTTCTATGGCTACACCTTC; CDR3aa: CASREIGQPFYGYTF
v_gene: TRBV19; d_gene: -; abundance: many; j_gene: TRBJ2-3; CDR3nt: TGTGCCAGTAGCAGAGACACAAACACAGATACGCAGTATTTT; CDR3aa: CASSRDTNTDTQYF
v_gene: TRBV6-1; d_gene: -; abundance: many; j_gene: TRBJ1-1; CDR3nt: TGTGCCAGCAGTCCCTACGGGCCGAACACTGAAGCTTTCTTT; CDR3aa: CASSPYGPNTEAFF
v_gene: TRBV9; d_gene: -; abundance: many; j_gene: TRBJ2-2; CDR3nt: TGTGCCAGCAGCGTAGGGGTACAGGTGACCGGGGAGCTGTTTTTT; CDR3aa: CASSVGVQVTGELFF
v_gene: TRBV7-9; d_gene: -; abundance: many; j_gene: TRBJ2-7; CDR3nt: TGTGCCAGCAGCTTAACCGGGCGTTCTTTCTACGAGCAGTACTTC; CDR3aa: CASSLTGRSFYEQYF
v_gene: TRBV7-9; d_gene: TRBD1; abundance: many; j_gene: TRBJ2-7; CDR3nt: TGTGCCAGCAGCCCCCGGGACAGGGGGCTCTACGAGCAGTACTTC; CDR3aa: CASSPRDRGLYEQYF
v_gene: TRBV29-1; d_gene: -; abundance: -; j_gene: TRBJ2-1; CDR3nt: TGCAGCGTTGAAATTGCCCCGGACGGTTACAATGAGCAGTTCTTC; CDR3aa: CSVEIAPDGYNEQFF
v_gene: TRBV3-1; d_gene: -; abundance: many; j_gene: TRBJ1-1; CDR3nt: TGTGCCAGCAGCCCAGCGGGGGGGAGAAGTGAAGCTTTCTTT; CDR3aa: CASSPAGGRSEAFF
v_gene: TRBV28; d_gene: TRBD1; abundance: -; j_gene: TRBJ1-6; CDR3nt: TGTGCCAGCAGCCCTTTTGGGGAACCCGGGACAGCGAATTCACCCCTCCACTTT; CDR3aa: CASSPFGEPGTANSPLHF
v_gene: TRBV6-1; d_gene: TRBD1; abundance: many; j_gene: TRBJ1-5; CDR3nt: TGTGCCAGTTCCCGGGACAGGGATCAGCCCCAGCATTTT; CDR3aa: CASSRDRDQPQHF
v_gene: TRBV12-3/TRBV12-4; d_gene: -; abundance: many; j_gene: TRBJ2-1; CDR3nt: TGTGCCAGCAGTTTAGGGGCGGGCTCCTACAATGAGCAGTTCTTC; CDR3aa: CASSLGAGSYNEQFF
v_gene: TRBV2; d_gene: TRBD2; abundance: many; j_gene: TRBJ2-1; CDR3nt: TGTGCCAGCAGGGGGGGGACGATGGCACATGAGCAGTTCTTC; CDR3aa: CASRGGTMAHEQFF
v_gene: TRBV5-1; d_gene: -; abundance: many; j_gene: TRBJ1-1; CDR3nt: TGCGCCAGCCGCTTTGGTGGGATCACGGGGAACACTGAAGCTTTCTTT; CDR3aa: CASRFGGITGNTEAFF
v_gene: TRBV12-3/TRBV12-4; d_gene: -; abundance: many; j_gene: TRBJ2-3; CDR3nt: TGTGCCAGCAGTAGAATAGCTCTTATCACAGATACGCAGTATTTT; CDR3aa: CASSRIALITDTQYF
v_gene: TRBV9; d_gene: -; abundance: few; j_gene: TRBJ2-2; CDR3nt: TGTGCCAGCAGCGTAGTCATTTCCTCGGACACCGGGGAGCTGTTTTTT; CDR3aa: CASSVVISSDTGELFF
v_gene: TRBV3-1; d_gene: -; abundance: many; j_gene: TRBJ2-6; CDR3nt: TGTGCCAGCAGCCCGGAAAGAGGGGTGACCTCTGGGGCCAACGTCCTGACTTTC; CDR3aa: CASSPERGVTSGANVLTF
v_gene: TRBV7-3; d_gene: TRBD1; abundance: many; j_gene: TRBJ1-1; CDR3nt: TGTGCCAGCAGCCAGGGACAGGGTTACACTGAAGCTTTCTTT; CDR3aa: CASSQGQGYTEAFF
v_gene: TRBV28; d_gene: TRBD2; abundance: few; j_gene: TRBJ2-7; CDR3nt: TGTGCCAGCAGTATAGGGACTAGCGGGGCGGCTAGCTCCTACGAGCAGTACTTC; CDR3aa: CASSIGTSGAASSYEQYF
v_gene: TRBV5-5; d_gene: -; abundance: -; j_gene: TRBJ1-6; CDR3nt: TGTGCCAGCAGCCTCCGGGACACGTCACTCCACTTT; CDR3aa: CASSLRDTSLHF